This T cell receptor (beta chain) was documented in a study of breast tumors, draining lymph nodes, adjacent tissues. Study-wide results and limits: Tumor TCR diversity was below lymph nodes but above nontumor tissue. Data fit most tumor T cells coming from lymph node, expanding in tumor. Luminal-like breast cancer showed significantly greater tumor-nontumor repertoire similarity than basal-like breast cancer did.

CDR3 length: 18 amino acids. V lost 0 bases and J lost 2, with 17 bases in between. The germline V gene encodes CDR1 MGHRA and CDR2 YSYEKL. Samples came from axillary lymph nodes draining the breast cancer. This clonotype came up many times. Its antigen is currently unknown. TCRdb redid the calling of the multiplex PCR reads with MiXCR, one entry per CDR3 protein. The repertoire holds 80,000 to 130,000 distinct CDR3 sequences, with approximately 22% as singletons. The specimen sequenced was axillary lymph node tissue. The sequence was collected from a female donor with breast cancer. Some clones in this sample may be carry-over from other donors' samples. The gene calls are TRBV4-1 and TRBJ1-3; maybe TRBD1 (6 bases). The DNA of the CDR3 is TGCGCCAGCAGCCAAGATGTCTCGGGGGCACTAACTGGAAACACCATATATTTT. It yields the protein CASSQDVSGALTGNTIYF.